The 15 T cell receptor beta chains listed next were all sequenced from one sample in a study of blood T cell repertoires in COVID-19. TCRdb's copy holds only in-frame clones and misses some; the assay was immunoSEQ multiplex PCR. The sample yields around 250,000 clones, roughly four fifths seen once. Sequenced sample: peripheral blood. The receptors come from a woman of 80 years or more with acute or convalescent COVID-19.

This chain links TRBV7-2 with TRBJ2-7; TRBD2 matches at 9 bases. CDR3 length: 15 residues. The ends lost 0 bases at V and 2 bases at J; junction bases unmatched: 2. Germline CDR1 reads SGHTA; CDR2 reads FQGNSA. In DNA, the CDR3 is TGTGCCAGCAGCTTAGCGTCTAGCGGGGCCTACGAGCAGTACTTC. Protein sequence: CASSLASSGAYEQYF.

The V gene is TRBV2, the J gene TRBJ2-2; D is possibly TRBD1 (6 bases). Germline CDR1 SNHLY, CDR2 FYNNEI. With 8 bases removed from V and 3 bases from J, the gap between germline ends came to 13 bases. This CDR3 is 14 amino acids long. Here the CDR3 DNA reads TGTGCCAGCCACAGGGTCGGGGACACCGGGGAGCTGTTTTTT. Translating it yields CASHRVGDTGELFF.

V and J are TRBV5-1 and TRBJ2-7, with 9 positions matching TRBD1. Germline-derived CDR1 and CDR2 are SGHRS and YFSETQ. This CDR3 comprises 14 residues. J lost 7 bases, V lost 4 bases, and 9 bases had no gene match. Written as DNA, the CDR3 is TGCGCCAGCAGCGCCAGACAGGGGGGAGGGGAGCAGTACTTC. Amino acid sequence: CASSARQGGGEQYF.

This rearrangement joins TRBV28 to TRBJ2-3, with 8 bases lining up with TRBD1. From germline, CDR1 is MDHEN and CDR2 SYDVKM. This CDR3 comprises 17 residues. J gave up 7 bases and V 7 bases, and 19 bases lay outside the gene matches. The CDR3 DNA reads as TGTGCCAGCAACGGGAACCAGGGGGCCTCCCCCCCGAATACGCAGTATTTT. Amino acids: CASNGNQGASPPNTQYF. Complete variable domain (other parts from reference TRBV28 and TRBJ2-3): DVKVTQSSRYLVKRTGEKVFLECVQDMDHENMFWYRQDPGLGLRLIYFSYDVKMKEKGDIPEGYSVSREKKERFSLILESASTNQTSMYLCASNGNQGASPPNTQYFGPGTRLTVL.

This rearrangement joins TRBV11-1 to TRBJ1-2; D perhaps matches TRBD1 (6 bases). Germline V gives CDR1 SGHAT, CDR2 FQDESV (reference sequence). The CDR3 is made up of 14 amino acids. The ends were cut back, 5 bases at V and 2 bases at J, with 12 bases in the middle. The CDR3 reads CASSPADRNYGYTF. Here the CDR3 DNA reads TGTGCCAGCAGCCCGGCGGACAGAAACTATGGCTACACCTTC.

V and J are TRBV7-6 and TRBJ2-7; TRBD1 agrees at 10 bases. V shed 1 base and J 2 bases; nucleotides not matched to a gene: 2. Germline values: CDR1 SGHVS, CDR2 FNYEAQ. The CDR3 spans 15 residues. This CDR3 is CASSLGQGAPYEQYF. CDR3 sequence (DNA): TGTGCCAGCAGCTTAGGACAGGGGGCTCCCTACGAGCAGTACTTC.

The chain links TRBV5-4 to TRBJ2-5, with D perhaps TRBD1 (8 bases). Trimming cost V 4 bases and J 4 bases, with 11 bases left between them. In germline, CDR1 is SGHNT, CDR2 YYREEE (reference sequence). This CDR3 is built from 13 residues. CDR3 DNA sequence: TGTGCCAGCAGCACAGGGGGGGGAGAGACCCAGTACTTC. Protein sequence: CASSTGGGETQYF. The full variable domain, its missing parts supplied by reference TRBV5-4 and TRBJ2-5, is ETGVTQSPTHLIKTRGQQVTLRCSSQSGHNTVSWYQQALGQGPQFIFQYYREEENGRGNFPPRFSGLQFPNYSSELNVNALELDDSALYLCASSTGGGETQYFGPGTRLLVL.

This chain connects TRBV7-2 to TRBJ1-2, with 7 bases matching TRBD1. CDR1 is SGHTA and CDR2 is FQGNSA in the germline V gene. V dropped 1 base and J dropped 3; count of bases not matched to a gene: 5. CDR3 length: 15 residues. Here the CDR3 DNA reads TGTGCCAGCAGCTTAGACTCAGGGGGTGACTATGGCTACACCTTC. This gives the protein CASSLDSGGDYGYTF.

The chain is built from TRBV4-1 and TRBJ2-5; 9 bases fit TRBD1. The CDR3 covers 15 residues. CDR1 MGHRA and CDR2 YSYEKL come from the germline V gene. Germline trimming cut 4 bases from V and 4 bases from J; bases unmatched to any gene: 7. For the CDR3, the DNA is TGCGCCAGCAGCCGCCGGGACAGGGAAACAGAGACCCAGTACTTC. Translating gives CASSRRDRETETQYF.

The V and J genes are TRBV10-3 and TRBJ2-1; D uncertain. Germline V gives CDR1 ENHRY, CDR2 SYGVKD. Between the trimmed V and J ends, which lost 6 bases and 8 bases, there was a span of 8 bases. The CDR3 has 11 residues. Written as DNA, the CDR3 is TGTGCCATCAGAGTTGTAGATGAGCAGTTCTTC. It is translated as CAIRVVDEQFF.

This clone was seen only once. The V and J genes are TRBV7-2 and TRBJ2-2, with TRBD1 identical over 7 bases. CDR1 SGHTA and CDR2 FQGNSA come from the germline V gene. The ends lost 5 bases at V and 2 bases at J; junction bases unmatched: 5. The CDR3 contains 15 residues. The CDR3 reads CASSARDRNTGELFF. The CDR3 DNA reads as TGTGCCAGCAGCGCCCGGGACAGAAACACCGGGGAGCTGTTTTTT.

This chain joins TRBV5-6 and TRBJ1-2; D is unclear. Germline V gene data show CDR1 as SGHDT and CDR2 as YYEEEE. CDR3 length: 12 residues. The ends were cut back, 4 bases at V and 8 bases at J, with 12 bases in the middle. The CDR3 reads CASSLSGRGYTF. The CDR3 coding sequence is TGTGCCAGCAGCCTCTCGGGGAGAGGCTACACCTTC.

The sample holds a few counts of this clone. V and J are TRBV5-1 and TRBJ2-7; D is possibly TRBD1 (6 bases). The germline gives CDR1 SGHRS, CDR2 YFSETQ. This CDR3 is 12 amino acids long. Trimming removed 2 bases from V and 6 bases from J, with 9 bases in between. CDR3 residues: CASSFSGAEQYF. CDR3 bases: TGCGCCAGCAGCTTTTCAGGGGCCGAGCAGTACTTC.

V is TRBV30 and J is TRBJ2-5; 12 nucleotides align to TRBD2. The CDR3 has 17 amino acids. The V gene's germline CDR1 is GTSNPN and CDR2 SVGIG (reference sequence). The V gene end was trimmed by 3 bases and the J gene end by 0 bases; junction bases not matched to a gene: 8. The CDR3 bases are TGTGCCTGGAGATCCGGGACTAGCGGGCGGTACCAAGAGACCCAGTACTTC. Translated, it gives CAWRSGTSGRYQETQYF.

The V call is TRBV20-1, the J call TRBJ2-1, with D perhaps matching TRBD1 (5 bases). This CDR3 comprises 12 residues. Trimming removed 3 bases at V and 6 bases at J, with 9 bases between. Germline lookup yields CDR1 DFQATT and CDR2 SNEGSKA (reference sequence). The CDR3 reads CSASGAINEQFF. The DNA of the CDR3 is TGCAGTGCTAGTGGGGCGATCAATGAGCAGTTCTTC.